A selection of T cell receptor beta chains follows, all from one sample in a study of T cells in Graves' hyperthyroidism and ophthalmopathy. Each CDR3 protein gets one entry after TCRdb re-called the multiplex PCR reads with MiXCR. In the table there are a few hundred thousand distinct CDR3 sequences, about 18% of which are singletons. The sample was blood. The receptors stem from a young woman with Graves' hyperthyroidism. Each CDR3 is given with its conserved first and last residue. The D gene is left open where the match is weak. Clone size appears in some rows only: once, few, many, or a class for an expanded clone.

>TRBJ2-5|NA|TRBV28|TRBD1
TGTGCCAGCAGTTTTGACAGGGGGGTAGGGACCCAGTACTTC
CASSFDRGVGTQYF
>TRBJ1-2|many|TRBV27|TRBD1
TGTGCCAGCAGCCTACAGGGGTGGAACGGCTACACCTTC
CASSLQGWNGYTF
>TRBJ1-2|many|TRBV6-2/TRBV6-3|NA
TGTGCCAGCAGTTACTCGATCAAAATAACGGAGGGCGCCTATGGCTACACCTTC
CASSYSIKITEGAYGYTF
>TRBJ1-5|many|TRBV20-1|NA
TGCAGTGTCTCAGGGGCGCTCCTTCGTGGCAATCAGCCCCAGCATTTT
CSVSGALLRGNQPQHF
>TRBJ1-2|many|TRBV12-3/TRBV12-4|NA
TGTGCCAGCAGTTTTTCGACAAACTATGGCTACACCTTC
CASSFSTNYGYTF
>TRBJ1-1|many|TRBV2|TRBD1
TGTGCCACCGGGGCAGGGGGCTTGGCTGAAGCTTTCTTT
CATGAGGLAEAFF
>TRBJ2-7|few|TRBV7-2|NA
TGTGCCAGCAGCTTAGGGGTCCCTAGCGAGCAGTACTTC
CASSLGVPSEQYF
>TRBJ2-2|many|TRBV20-1|NA
TGCAGTGCTAGGGCGACAGGTGGCGGGGAGCTGTTTTTT
CSARATGGGELFF
>TRBJ1-5|few|TRBV5-1|TRBD1
TGCGCCAGCAGCTTGGGGGGCAGGGGGGGATCATACCCCCAGCATTTT
CASSLGGRGGSYPQHF
>TRBJ2-5|few|TRBV18|NA
TGTGCCAGCTCACCCCAGCGATCCGAAGAGACCCAGTACTTC
CASSPQRSEETQYF
>TRBJ1-1|many|TRBV12-5|TRBD1
TGTGCTAGTGGTTTATCAGGGGGCACTGAAGCTTTCTTT
CASGLSGGTEAFF
>TRBJ2-5|many|TRBV6-5|NA
TGTGCCAGCAGTCCCTTTTCGCGGGGCCAAGAGACCCAGTACTTC
CASSPFSRGQETQYF
>TRBJ2-7|many|TRBV10-3|NA
TGTGCCATCAGTGAGTCGGCAGTGCGACAAACCGAGCAGTACTTC
CAISESAVRQTEQYF
>TRBJ2-5|many|TRBV7-9|NA
TGTGCCAGCAGCCCCCAGAACTATGTGGGAGAGACCCAGTACTTC
CASSPQNYVGETQYF
>TRBJ1-1|NA|TRBV19|NA
TGTGCCAGTAGCCCGGCGGACGGGCTAGTGAACACTGAAGCTTTCTTT
CASSPADGLVNTEAFF
>TRBJ2-5|many|TRBV7-8|NA
TGTGCCAGCAGCCCGGGACGGTTACAAGAGACCCAGTACTTC
CASSPGRLQETQYF
>TRBJ1-6|NA|TRBV11-2|TRBD1
TGTGCCAGCAGCTTAGAGTCACAGGGGGCAGCTTCTTATTTCTCCTATAATTCACCCCTCCACTTT
CASSLESQGAASYFSYNSPLHF
>TRBJ2-5|many|TRBV28|TRBD2
TGTGCCAGCAGTCCCGGGACTAGCGGCCGAACTCGGCAAGAGACCCAGTACTTC
CASSPGTSGRTRQETQYF
>TRBJ2-2|many|TRBV12-3/TRBV12-4|NA
TGTGCCAGCACTTCCTCTACAGGGTTGATCACCGGGGAGCTGTTTTTT
CASTSSTGLITGELFF
>TRBJ1-1|NA|TRBV19|NA
TGTGCCAGTAGTATAGAGGGCCAACGTGGGGCTTTCTTT
CASSIEGQRGAFF
>TRBJ2-7|NA|TRBV12-3/TRBV12-4|NA
TGTGCCAGCAGTTTCCTCCCTGGACGGCCTTCCTACGAGCAGTACTTC
CASSFLPGRPSYEQYF
>TRBJ2-3|many|TRBV7-2|NA
TGTGCCAGCACCCTTAGTCCCACAGATACGCAGTATTTT
CASTLSPTDTQYF
>TRBJ1-3|many|TRBV3-1|NA
TGTGCCAGCAGCCAATTAGGGCAGCTCGGAAACACCATATATTTT
CASSQLGQLGNTIYF
>TRBJ1-1|many|TRBV14|TRBD1
TGTGCCAGCAGCCCTCCCCCGGACAGGGTGTCTGAAGCTTTCTTT
CASSPPPDRVSEAFF
>TRBJ1-1|many|TRBV12-3/TRBV12-4|NA
TGTGCCAGCAGTTTACGGTCAGTCACTGAAGCTTTCTTT
CASSLRSVTEAFF
>TRBJ2-4|NA|TRBV2|TRBD1
TGTGCCAGCCGAAAGACAGGGGGGCTTCAAAACATTCAGTACTTC
CASRKTGGLQNIQYF
>TRBJ2-7|NA|TRBV4-2|NA
TGTGCCAGCAGCCAAGGAGGGGCAGCCTCCTACGAGCAGCACTTC
CASSQGGAASYEQHF
>TRBJ2-5|NA|TRBV5-1|NA
TGCGCCAGCAGCTTGAGACCCCAGGGTGGAGAGACCCAGTACTTC
CASSLRPQGGETQYF
>TRBJ2-5|few|TRBV5-1|NA
TGCGCCAGCAGCTTGGGCCAGGCAGGGCAAGAGACCCAGTACTTC
CASSLGQAGQETQYF
>TRBJ2-4|NA|TRBV6-5|NA
TGTGCCAGCAGTTACTCGATACCCACCACGCTGATAGCCAAAAACACTCAGTACTTC
CASSYSIPTTLIAKNTQYF
>TRBJ2-7|few|TRBV30|TRBD2
TGTGCCTGGAGTGTCCGAGCGGGGGGGCTTCCCGAGCAGTACTTC
CAWSVRAGGLPEQYF
>TRBJ2-5|NA|TRBV20-1|TRBD2
TGCAGTGCTAGAGATCCGGGGGGGGTAGAGACCCAGTACTTC
CSARDPGGVETQYF
>TRBJ1-5|many|TRBV28|NA
TGTGCCAGCAGTACCGGAAAGACTAAAAGGCATTTT
CASSTGKTKRHF
>TRBJ2-3|many|TRBV12-3/TRBV12-4|NA
TGTGCCAGCAGTCCGCACCGATCCGGGAAAACAACGCAGTATTTT
CASSPHRSGKTTQYF
>TRBJ1-2|NA|TRBV3-1|NA
TGTGCCAGCAGCCCCTGGGAGGCCGTGGGCTATGGCTACACCTTC
CASSPWEAVGYGYTF
>TRBJ1-2|many|TRBV11-1|TRBD1
TGTGCCAGCAGCTCGAATCCGGGACAGGGGGCAAGCGGCTACACCTTC
CASSSNPGQGASGYTF
>TRBJ2-2|many|TRBV6-2/TRBV6-3|TRBD2
TGTGCCAGCAGACCTAGCGGGAGGAACACCGGGGAGCTGTTTTTT
CASRPSGRNTGELFF
>TRBJ2-7|many|TRBV12-3/TRBV12-4|TRBD1
TGTGCCAGCAGTTTGTTAGACAGGGCCGAGCAGTACTTC
CASSLLDRAEQYF
>TRBJ2-5|many|TRBV6-5|TRBD2
TGTGCCAGCAGTTCTTTAGCGGGGGGGAATAGGGAGACCCAGTACTTC
CASSSLAGGNRETQYF
>TRBJ2-5|few|TRBV19|NA
TGTGCCAGTAGTCCCAAGGGGGGGACCCAAGAGACCCAGTACTTC
CASSPKGGTQETQYF
>TRBJ2-3|few|TRBV2|TRBD2
TGTGCCAGCAGTCAAAAGACTAGCGGGGGGAGGTTTCGCACAGATACGCAGTATTTT
CASSQKTSGGRFRTDTQYF
>TRBJ1-5|NA|TRBV29-1|NA
TGCAGCGTGGCCGGACAGAATCAGCCCCAGCATTTT
CSVAGQNQPQHF
>TRBJ2-2|many|TRBV12-3/TRBV12-4|NA
TGTGCCGACAGTGCGACAGGGAACACCGGGGAGCTGTTTTTT
CADSATGNTGELFF
>TRBJ1-1|many|TRBV7-3|NA
TGTGCCAGCAGCCCAAGAGGGGGGATGAACACTGAAGCTTTCTTT
CASSPRGGMNTEAFF
>TRBJ1-1|many|TRBV28|NA
TGTGCCAGCGACAGCGTCTTAGGGAACACTGAAGCCTTCTTT
CASDSVLGNTEAFF